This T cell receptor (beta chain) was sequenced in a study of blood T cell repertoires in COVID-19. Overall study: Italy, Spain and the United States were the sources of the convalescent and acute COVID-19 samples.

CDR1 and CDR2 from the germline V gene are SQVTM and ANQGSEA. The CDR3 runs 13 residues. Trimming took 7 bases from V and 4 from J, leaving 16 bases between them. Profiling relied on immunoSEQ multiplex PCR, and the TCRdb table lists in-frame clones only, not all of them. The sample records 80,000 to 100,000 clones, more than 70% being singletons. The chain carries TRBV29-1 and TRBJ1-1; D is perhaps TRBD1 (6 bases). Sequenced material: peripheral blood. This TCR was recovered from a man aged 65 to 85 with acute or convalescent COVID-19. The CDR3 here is CSAGYGGATEAFF. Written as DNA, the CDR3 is TGCAGCGCCGGATATGGGGGGGCCACTGAAGCTTTCTTT.